This T cell receptor (beta chain) was sequenced in a study of CD8+CD57+ T cells in acquired aplastic anemia. Study conclusions and caveats: Significance was not reached for CD8+ Simpson's diversity between patients and controls.

Germline V gene lookup returns CDR1 SGHRS and CDR2 YFSETQ. The CDR3 covers 13 residues. Genomic DNA constituted the template upon which TCR beta VDJ and CDR3 profiling was performed. MiXCR was run by TCRdb on the reads, yielding one entry per CDR3 protein. In the table there are 200,000 or so distinct CDR3 sequences, 65% of which are singletons. Turning to this clonotype: The antigen remains undetermined. A read error may produce the germline difference seen at one junction end.

It was patients with CD8+CD57+ cell expansion by flow cytometry who were chosen for sequencing. Therapy had not been given to patients before blood sampling. The receptor was derived from a human donor with aplastic anemia. The sample consisted of sorted CD4+, CD8+, or CD8+CD57+ T cells (not recorded which) from PBMCs. The chain is built from TRBV5-1 and TRBJ1-2, with D possibly TRBD1 on 6 matching bases. The CDR3 is CASSLGQNYGYTF. The CDR3 DNA follows: TGTGCCAGCAGTTTAGGACAGAACTATGGCTACACCTTC.